This T cell receptor beta chain was sequenced for a study of shared clonotypes between healthy human individuals. Study-level information: Contributing individuals were a couple of females and a few males aged 18 to 49.

Overall study findings and caveats: Measured sharing among donors was expected to vary with sequencing depth.

Notes on this clone: Antigen unknown.

The CDR3 runs to 14 residues. Germline CDR1 and CDR2: LNHDA and SQIVND (reference sequence). V shed 6 bases and J shed 1 base, with 11 bases lying between them. Genomic DNA belonging to each subset was distributed in equal measure over several immunoSEQ plates. Data came from immunoSEQ multiplex PCR; TCRdb stores just in-frame clones and leaves some out. The repertoire includes more than 450,000 clones, 70% to 80% of them detected once, and 13% sits in the top ten. The chain couples TRBV19 to TRBJ2-3, with D unresolved. Source material: PBMCs. The sequence was collected from a woman between 40 and 50 years old in good health. Some clones in this sample may be carry-over from other donors' samples. This CDR3 reads CASRAQPGTDTQYF. CDR3 nucleotides: TGTGCCAGTAGGGCTCAGCCAGGCACAGATACGCAGTATTTT. The whole variable domain, filled in from reference TRBV19 and TRBJ2-3, reads DGGITQSPKYLFRKEGQNVTLSCEQNLNHDAMYWYRQDPGQGLRLIYYSQIVNDFQKGDIAEGYSVSREKKESFPLTVTSAQKNPTAFYLCASRAQPGTDTQYFGPGTRLTVL.